A selection of T cell receptor beta chains follows, all from one sample in a study of read filtering for tumor transcriptome and immune sequencing. A single record per CDR3 protein comes from TCRdb applying MiXCR to the reads. The repertoire consists of roughly 130,000 distinct CDR3 sequences, with over 10% occurring once and the leading ten covering 11%. The sequenced sample was a population of CD138-negative cells sorted from bone marrow. Every receptor here comes from a donor at least 40 years old with multiple myeloma. The CDR3 runs from the conserved cysteine through the conserved F or W. Each record gives: clone size, V gene, J gene, D gene, CDR3 protein, CDR3 DNA. The D gene is left open where the match is weak. Size values are once, few and many counts, or a class for expanded clones, and some rows have none.

size: few
V: TRBV29-1
J: TRBJ2-5
D: TRBD1
CDR3: CSVASTGAAETQYF
DNA: TGCAGCGTTGCCTCTACAGGGGCCGCGGAGACCCAGTACTTC

size: many
V: TRBV20-1
J: TRBJ2-3
D: TRBD2
CDR3: CSARDQGSGNTDTQYF
DNA: TGCAGTGCTAGAGATCAAGGTAGCGGGAACACAGATACGCAGTATTTT

size: many
V: TRBV20-1
J: TRBJ2-7
D: TRBD1
CDR3: CSARRQGGEQYF
DNA: TGCAGTGCTAGACGACAGGGGGGCGAGCAGTACTTC

size: -
V: TRBV18
J: TRBJ2-2
D: -
CDR3: CASSPSPNQNGELFF
DNA: TGTGCCAGCTCACCGAGCCCAAACCAGAACGGGGAGCTGTTTTTT

size: many
V: TRBV29-1
J: TRBJ2-5
D: -
CDR3: CSVESVGETQYF
DNA: TGCAGCGTTGAATCAGTTGGAGAGACCCAGTACTTC

size: many
V: TRBV28
J: TRBJ2-5
D: -
CDR3: CASFYRSSETQYF
DNA: TGTGCCAGCTTCTACAGGTCGTCGGAGACCCAGTACTTC

size: many
V: TRBV10-3
J: TRBJ1-2
D: TRBD1
CDR3: CAISEPRTGSYGYTF
DNA: TGTGCCATCAGTGAGCCGAGGACAGGTTCCTATGGCTACACCTTC

size: many
V: TRBV20-1
J: TRBJ1-1
D: -
CDR3: CSAPQETTGMNTEAFF
DNA: TGCAGTGCTCCTCAGGAAACGACTGGGATGAACACTGAAGCTTTCTTT

size: many
V: TRBV7-2
J: TRBJ2-6
D: TRBD2
CDR3: CASSLDRDYGANVLTF
DNA: TGTGCCAGCAGCTTAGACCGGGACTACGGGGCCAACGTCCTGACTTTC

size: many
V: TRBV7-8
J: TRBJ1-6
D: -
CDR3: CASRLDLGGTYNSPLHF
DNA: TGTGCCAGCAGATTAGACTTAGGAGGAACCTATAATTCACCCCTCCACTTT

size: many
V: TRBV2
J: TRBJ2-1
D: -
CDR3: CASERTAYNEQFF
DNA: TGTGCCAGCGAAAGGACAGCGTACAATGAGCAGTTCTTC

size: -
V: TRBV28
J: TRBJ2-1
D: TRBD2
CDR3: CASSLWGGSGEYNEQFF
DNA: TGTGCCAGCAGTTTATGGGGGGGGAGCGGAGAATACAATGAGCAGTTCTTC

size: many
V: TRBV27
J: TRBJ2-3
D: -
CDR3: CASSARGNSEGDTQYF
DNA: TGTGCCAGCAGTGCCCGAGGGAATTCGGAGGGAGATACGCAGTATTTT

size: -
V: TRBV7-3
J: TRBJ2-3
D: -
CDR3: CASSPRTSQTDTQCF
DNA: TGTGCCAGCAGCCCCCGGACCAGTCAAACAGATACGCAGTGTTTT

size: few
V: TRBV30
J: TRBJ2-7
D: -
CDR3: CAWTVVGATYEQSF
DNA: TGTGCCTGGACTGTGGTAGGGGCCACCTACGAGCAGTCCTTC

size: many
V: TRBV5-1
J: TRBJ1-6
D: -
CDR3: CASSLGVRQNSPLHF
DNA: TGCGCCAGCAGCTTGGGGGTCCGGCAAAATTCACCCCTCCACTTT

size: few
V: TRBV4-1
J: TRBJ2-5
D: -
CDR3: CASSQDGRGEETQYF
DNA: TGCGCCAGCAGCCAAGATGGCAGGGGGGAAGAGACCCAGTACTTC

size: many
V: TRBV18
J: TRBJ2-3
D: -
CDR3: CASSPRDIHVSDTQYF
DNA: TGTGCCAGCTCACCCCGGGACATCCATGTTTCAGATACGCAGTATTTT

size: many
V: TRBV11-2
J: TRBJ1-1
D: TRBD1
CDR3: CASSIQGAEAFF
DNA: TGTGCCAGCAGCATCCAGGGGGCTGAAGCTTTCTTT

size: many
V: TRBV29-1
J: TRBJ2-5
D: TRBD2
CDR3: CSVEAAGGETQYF
DNA: TGCAGCGTTGAAGCAGCGGGAGGTGAGACCCAGTACTTC

size: many
V: TRBV7-3
J: TRBJ2-1
D: TRBD2
CDR3: CASSSIAGGPVDEQFF
DNA: TGTGCCAGCAGCTCGATAGCGGGAGGGCCAGTAGATGAGCAGTTCTTC

size: many
V: TRBV5-1
J: TRBJ2-1
D: TRBD2
CDR3: CASSAGLNIDNEQFF
DNA: TGCGCCAGCAGCGCGGGACTAAACATTGACAATGAGCAGTTCTTC

size: many
V: TRBV28
J: TRBJ1-2
D: TRBD1
CDR3: CASRKTGDSYGYTF
DNA: TGTGCCAGCAGGAAGACAGGGGACTCGTATGGCTACACCTTC

size: many
V: TRBV29-1
J: TRBJ2-1
D: -
CDR3: CSVALLPYNEQFF
DNA: TGCAGCGTTGCTTTGCTACCTTACAATGAGCAGTTCTTC

size: many
V: TRBV5-1
J: TRBJ2-7
D: -
CDR3: CASSFSDSYEQYF
DNA: TGCGCCAGCAGCTTTTCGGATTCCTACGAGCAGTACTTC

size: many
V: TRBV20-1
J: TRBJ2-1
D: TRBD2
CDR3: CSAVPLLAGGPNEQFF
DNA: TGCAGTGCTGTCCCCCTCCTAGCGGGAGGGCCCAATGAGCAGTTCTTC